The T cell receptor (beta chain) under discussion was sequenced for a study of T cells in women clearing cervical HPV infection. Whole-study findings and limits: Richness differences could reflect unmeasured T-cell content per sample. CIN3+ cases had significantly higher TCR richness than controls; evenness did not differ. It is unknown whether associations predate infection; no effector/memory or HPV-specific sorting.

Dot-blot hybridization genotyped cervical HPV amplified with MY09/MY11 PCR. With respect to this clone: Its antigen is currently unknown. The read terminates 3 residues before the CDR3 end, so the remaining end is supplied by the germline J gene.

TCRdb's copy holds only in-frame clones and misses some; the assay was immunoSEQ multiplex PCR. The listing records tens of thousands of clones. The CDR3 totals 14 residues. Per the germline V gene, CDR1 is SNHLY and CDR2 is FYNNEI. V was clipped by 10 bases and J by 0 bases, with 13 bases between them. V gene TRBV2 combines with J gene TRBJ2-1; TRBD1 is a possible D gene (6 bases). The sequenced material came from blood buffy coat. The sequence came from a woman aged 18 to 75 with a cervical HPV16 infection that either progressed to CIN3+ or cleared (not recorded which). The CDR3 loop reads CAIIRQASYNEQFF. The DNA read from the CDR3 is TGTGCCATCATTCGACAGGCCTCCTACAATGAG.